Described below is a single T cell receptor (beta chain) sequence and its context. Its matching antigen is unknown. The data were taken from a study of cytomegalovirus exposure and HLA in healthy donors. The study, taken as a whole, reports: Some V segments (TRBV6-2 and TRBV6-3 among them) were excluded as indistinguishable. Listed as cytomegalovirus-associated were 150 to 200 TCR beta chains.

This CDR3 is built from 15 residues. Germline CDR1 and CDR2: MNHNS and SASEGT. Unmatched junction bases numbered 11, after V lost 5 bases and J lost 5 bases. The PCR employed 60 Vbeta primers together with 13 Jbeta primers. The repertoire was sequenced with immunoSEQ multiplex PCR; TCRdb's copy has only in-frame clones and lacks some. The repertoire includes about 190,000 clones, more than 65% of them detected once, and about 2% sits in the top ten. The chain couples TRBV6-1 to TRBJ2-7, with TRBD2 matching over 8 bases. This receptor was obtained from a woman aged 25-40 years in good health and CMV-seronegative. The sequenced material came from PBMCs. CDR3 sequence reads: CASSLTQAGGDEQYF. In nucleotides, the CDR3 is TGTGCCAGCAGTTTAACTCAGGCGGGGGGAGACGAGCAGTACTTC.